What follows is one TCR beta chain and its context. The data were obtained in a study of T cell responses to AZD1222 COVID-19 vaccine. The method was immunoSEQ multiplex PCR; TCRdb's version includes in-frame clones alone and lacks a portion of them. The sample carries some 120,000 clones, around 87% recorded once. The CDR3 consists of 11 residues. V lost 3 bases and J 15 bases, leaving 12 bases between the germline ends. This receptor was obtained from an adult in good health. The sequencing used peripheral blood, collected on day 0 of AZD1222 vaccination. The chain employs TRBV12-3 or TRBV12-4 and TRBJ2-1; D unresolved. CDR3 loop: CASSFGTRGFF. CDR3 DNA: TGTGCCAGCAGTTTCGGTACCCGAGGGTTCTTC.